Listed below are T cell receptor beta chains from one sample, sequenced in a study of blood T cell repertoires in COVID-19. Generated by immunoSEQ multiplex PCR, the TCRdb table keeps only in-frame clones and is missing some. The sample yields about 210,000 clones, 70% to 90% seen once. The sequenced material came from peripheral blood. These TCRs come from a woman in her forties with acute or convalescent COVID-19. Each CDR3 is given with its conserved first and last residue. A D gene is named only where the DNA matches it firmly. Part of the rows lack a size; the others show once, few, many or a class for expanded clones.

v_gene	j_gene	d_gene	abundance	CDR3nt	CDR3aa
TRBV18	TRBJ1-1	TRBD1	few	TGTGCCAGCTCAACTCAGGGGGCCAACACTGAAGCTTTCTTT	CASSTQGANTEAFF
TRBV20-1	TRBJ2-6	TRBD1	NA	TGCAGTGCTAGTGATGAGGCAGGGGGCCTTTTCTCTGGGGCCAACGTCCTGACTTTC	CSASDEAGGLFSGANVLTF
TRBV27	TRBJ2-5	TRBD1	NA	TGTGCCAGCGGCTCCGGGACAGGCAAGACCCAGTACTTC	CASGSGTGKTQYF
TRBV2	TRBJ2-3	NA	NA	TGTGCCAGCAACCTCTATGAGAGCTCCACAGATACGCAGTATTTT	CASNLYESSTDTQYF
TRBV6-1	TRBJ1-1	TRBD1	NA	TGTGCCAGCAGTGAACTTGTGGCAGGGGGCACTGAAGCTTTCTTT	CASSELVAGGTEAFF
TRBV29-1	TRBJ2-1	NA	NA	TGCAGCGTTGGGTCCGGTTCCTACAATGAGCAGTTCTTC	CSVGSGSYNEQFF
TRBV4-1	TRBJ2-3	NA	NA	TGCGCCAGCAGCCCAAGGTGGCACTACACAGATACGCAGTATTTT	CASSPRWHYTDTQYF
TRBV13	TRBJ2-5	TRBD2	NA	TGTGCCAGCAGCTCGGGACTAGCGGGGGCCCAAGAGACCCAGTACTTC	CASSSGLAGAQETQYF
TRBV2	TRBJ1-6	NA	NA	TGTGCCAGTCTCCCGGGACAAGAATCCTTGGCCCTCCACTTT	CASLPGQESLALHF
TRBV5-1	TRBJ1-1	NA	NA	TGCGCCAGCAGCTTAGGGGTTGGTGAAGCTTTCTTT	CASSLGVGEAFF
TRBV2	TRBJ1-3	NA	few	TGTGCCAGCAGTGAAGAACTCCGAAACACCATATATTTT	CASSEELRNTIYF
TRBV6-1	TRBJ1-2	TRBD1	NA	TGTGCCAGCAGTGAAACGGGGACAGGGGGCGGCTACACCTTC	CASSETGTGGGYTF
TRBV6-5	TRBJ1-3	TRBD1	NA	TGTGCCAGCAGGAAGGGGGCGGCTGGAAACACCATATATTTT	CASRKGAAGNTIYF
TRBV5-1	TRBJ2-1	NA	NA	TGCGCCAGCAGCACAACGGGAGACAGGGTAGGCAATGAGCAGTTCTTC	CASSTTGDRVGNEQFF
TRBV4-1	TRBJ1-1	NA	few	TGCGCCAGCAGCCGTGGGACACAAAGTGGGAGGAACACTGAAGCTTTCTTT	CASSRGTQSGRNTEAFF
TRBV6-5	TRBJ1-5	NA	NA	TGTGCCAGCAGCCCCGGGAGCAATCAGCCCCAGCATTTT	CASSPGSNQPQHF
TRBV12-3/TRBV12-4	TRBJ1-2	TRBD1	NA	TGTGCCAGCAGTCCCGGGACAGCTTATGGCTACACCTTC	CASSPGTAYGYTF
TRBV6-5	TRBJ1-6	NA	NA	TGTGCCAGCAGAGGGGGAAGGGATAATTCACCCCTCCACTTT	CASRGGRDNSPLHF
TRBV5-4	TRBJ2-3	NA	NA	TGTGCCAGCTCATCTGCGGGTGTGGATACGCAGTATTTT	CASSSAGVDTQYF
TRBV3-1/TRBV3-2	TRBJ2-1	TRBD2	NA	TGTGCCAGCAGCCAAGAACTAGCGGGGGGGCCAAGCAATGAGCAGTTCTTC	CASSQELAGGPSNEQFF
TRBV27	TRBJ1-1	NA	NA	TGTGCCAGCAGGTCCACGGCAGGTCTTTACAATACTGAAGCTTTCTTT	CASRSTAGLYNTEAFF
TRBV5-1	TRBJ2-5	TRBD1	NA	TGCGCCAGCAGCTTTGGGACAGGGAAAGAGACCCAGTACTTC	CASSFGTGKETQYF
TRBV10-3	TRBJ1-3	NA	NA	TGTGCCATCAGTGCAGGATCTGGAAACACCATATATTTT	CAISAGSGNTIYF
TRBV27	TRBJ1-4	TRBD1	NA	TGTGCCAGCAGAGGGACAGCAACTAATGAAAAACTGTTTTTT	CASRGTATNEKLFF
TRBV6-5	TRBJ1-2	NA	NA	TGTGCCAGCAGTTACGACAGTTCCCCCAACTATGGCTACACCTTC	CASSYDSSPNYGYTF
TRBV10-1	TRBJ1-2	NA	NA	TGCGCCAGCAGCCCAGGGCCTCCCTATGGCTACACCTTC	CASSPGPPYGYTF
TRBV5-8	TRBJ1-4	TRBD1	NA	TGTGCCAGCGTAGCCTCGGGGGGACAGGGGTTCGTGGTCGGAAAACTGTTTTTT	CASVASGGQGFVVGKLFF
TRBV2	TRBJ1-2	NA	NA	TGTGCCAGCAGCACCAATCTACAGGCCAACTATGGCTACACCTTC	CASSTNLQANYGYTF
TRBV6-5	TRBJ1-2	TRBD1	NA	TGTGCCAGCAGTTACCAGGGACAGGGAACCTATGGCTACACCTTC	CASSYQGQGTYGYTF
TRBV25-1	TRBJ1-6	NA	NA	TGTGCCAGCAGCGGTCCGCCGGTCGCGCGTTCACCCCTCCACTTT	CASSGPPVARSPLHF
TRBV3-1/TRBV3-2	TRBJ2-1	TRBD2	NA	TGTGCCAGCAGCCAAGATGGGGGACTAGAATGGGATGAGCAGTTCTTC	CASSQDGGLEWDEQFF
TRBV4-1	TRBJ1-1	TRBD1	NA	TGCGCCAGCAGCCAACATATGACCGACAGGGCCACTGAAGCTTTCTTT	CASSQHMTDRATEAFF
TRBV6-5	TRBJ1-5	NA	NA	TGTGCCAGCAGCCTCAAGGTGGGAGACAATCAGCCCCAGCATTTT	CASSLKVGDNQPQHF
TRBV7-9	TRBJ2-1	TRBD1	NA	TGTGCCAGCAGCACCAAAGGGGGCGATCCCTACAATGAGCAGTTCTTC	CASSTKGGDPYNEQFF
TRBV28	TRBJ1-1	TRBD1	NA	TGTGCCAGCAAAAAAGCCCGACAGGGCCTCCGAGACACTGAAGCTTTCTTT	CASKKARQGLRDTEAFF
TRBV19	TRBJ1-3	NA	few	TGTGCCAGTAGTATTGGGGCAGGGGAAGTGGGAAACACCATATATTTT	CASSIGAGEVGNTIYF
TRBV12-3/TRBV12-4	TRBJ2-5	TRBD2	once	TGTGCCAGCAGTTTATGGGGGGGAGAGACCCAGTACTTC	CASSLWGGETQYF
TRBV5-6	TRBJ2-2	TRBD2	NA	TGTGCCAGCAGTAGCGGGGGGGCCGGGGAGCTGTTTTTT	CASSSGGAGELFF
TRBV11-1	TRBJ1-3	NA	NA	TGTGCCAGCAGCGACAGGTCTAGAGGAAACACCATATATTTT	CASSDRSRGNTIYF
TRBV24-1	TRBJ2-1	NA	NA	TGTGCCACCAGTGATTTTCGGAATGAGCAGTTCTTC	CATSDFRNEQFF
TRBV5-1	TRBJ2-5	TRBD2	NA	TGCGCCAGCAGCTTACCAGCGGGGGGGCAAGAGACCCAGTACTTC	CASSLPAGGQETQYF
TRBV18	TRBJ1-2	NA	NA	TGTGCCAGCTCCTCCTCGGAGGGGAACTATGGCTACACCTTC	CASSSSEGNYGYTF
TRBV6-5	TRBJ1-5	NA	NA	TGTGCCAGCACGGAAGGGGCAAGGCAGCCCCAGCATTTT	CASTEGARQPQHF
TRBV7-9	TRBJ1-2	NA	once	TGTGCCAGCAGACCTCGGGATCCCCGGGGACTAAGGAACACCTTC	CASRPRDPRGLRNTF
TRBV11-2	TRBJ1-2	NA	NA	TGTGCCAGCAGCTTAACCCGACTTTTTGGCTACACCTTC	CASSLTRLFGYTF
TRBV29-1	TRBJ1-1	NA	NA	TGCAGCGTTGCTAGAGAAGGGAGGAACACTGAAGCTTTCTTT	CSVAREGRNTEAFF
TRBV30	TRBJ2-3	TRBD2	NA	TGTGCCTGGGCTAGACTAGCGGCGGAATTCACAGATACGCAGTATTTT	CAWARLAAEFTDTQYF
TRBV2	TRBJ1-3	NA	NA	TGTGCCAGCAGTGTGGGGGGACTCACCATATATTTT	CASSVGGLTIYF
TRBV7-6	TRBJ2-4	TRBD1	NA	TGTGCCAGCAGCCCTGGGACAGGAGATCCTGCACTAGCCAAAAACATTCAGTACTTC	CASSPGTGDPALAKNIQYF
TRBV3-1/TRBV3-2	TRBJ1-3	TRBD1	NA	TGTGCCAGCAGCCAAGAGGACAGGGGACACACCATATATTTT	CASSQEDRGHTIYF
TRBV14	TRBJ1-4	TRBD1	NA	TGTGCCAGCAGCCAAGGGACAGGGCGCCCAACTAATGAAAAACTGTTTTTT	CASSQGTGRPTNEKLFF
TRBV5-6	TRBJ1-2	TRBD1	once	TGTGCCAGCGGCGGGACAGGGCATGGCTACACCTTC	CASGGTGHGYTF
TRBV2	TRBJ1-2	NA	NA	TGTGCCAGCAGTGAAGCTCTACTCCTTTCTAACTATGGCTACACCTTC	CASSEALLLSNYGYTF
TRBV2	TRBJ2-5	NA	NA	TGTGCCATCACTATCCAAGAGACCCAGTACTTC	CAITIQETQYF
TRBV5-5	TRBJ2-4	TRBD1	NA	TGTGCCAGCAGCCCTTGGACAGGGGGCGGGAAGGCCAAAAACATTCAGTACTTC	CASSPWTGGGKAKNIQYF
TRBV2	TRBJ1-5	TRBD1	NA	TGTGCCAGCACTCTACAGGGGGGGGGCAATCAGCCCCAGCATTTT	CASTLQGGGNQPQHF
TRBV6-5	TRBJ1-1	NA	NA	TGTGCCAGCAGTTATCCCAGAGGGACTGAAGCTTTCTTT	CASSYPRGTEAFF